A single sample is the source of the 21 T cell receptor beta chains below, sequenced in a study of T cells in Graves' hyperthyroidism and ophthalmopathy. TCR beta CDR3 sequences were amplified from RNA transcripts. Using the HTBI primer set, a first-round RT-PCR was run on the TCR CDR3. TCRdb independently ran MiXCR on the multiplex PCR reads; one entry per CDR3 protein. The sample holds roughly 700,000 distinct CDR3 sequences, about a third seen once. Sequences were obtained from blood. The receptors were sampled from a woman aged 40-49 years with Graves' hyperthyroidism.

The V call is TRBV20-1, the J call TRBJ2-1, with TRBD2 as a possible D gene (5 bases). Germline loops: CDR1 DFQATT, CDR2 SNEGSKA (reference sequence). The germline V and J ends were trimmed by 1 base and 4 bases, with 8 bases remaining between them. CDR3 length equals 13 residues. CDR3 sequence reads: CSARGGSYNEQFF. CDR3 DNA sequence: TGCAGTGCTAGAGGAGGGAGTTACAATGAGCAGTTCTTC.

V is TRBV6-2 or TRBV6-3 and J is TRBJ2-7, with 7 bases aligning to TRBD1. Germline V gives CDR1 MNHEY, CDR2 SVGEGT. CDR3 size: 14 residues. V was clipped by 8 bases and J by 5 bases; unmatched bases: 12. The CDR3 reads CASGRQGPVDEQYF. As DNA, the CDR3 is TGTGCCAGCGGTAGACAGGGCCCCGTGGACGAGCAGTACTTC.

Ten or more counts support this clonotype. The genes are TRBV7-6 and TRBJ1-2, with TRBD1 as a possible D gene (5 bases). Germline loops: CDR1 SGHVS, CDR2 FNYEAQ. Trimming shortened V by 1 base and J by 0 bases, and 12 bases separated the two germline ends. The CDR3 spans 16 residues. In DNA, the CDR3 is TGTGCCAGCAGCTTAGAGGCGGGGCCAGCTAACTATGGCTACACCTTC. Protein: CASSLEAGPANYGYTF.

The chain links TRBV9 to TRBJ1-3; D is possibly TRBD1 (6 bases). Germline loops: CDR1 SGDLS, CDR2 YYNGEE. The V gene lost 3 bases and the J gene lost 1 base, with 17 bases spanning the gap. CDR3 length equals 17 residues. In DNA form, the CDR3 reads TGTGCCAGCAGCGCGGCCCCCGGGACAACTTCTGGAAACACCATATATTTT. Residues: CASSAAPGTTSGNTIYF. Combining the CDR3 with reference TRBV9 and TRBJ1-3 gives the whole variable domain DSGVTQTPKHLITATGQRVTLRCSPRSGDLSVYWYQQSLDQGLQFLIQYYNGEERAKGNILERFSAQQFPDLHSELNLSSLELGDSALYFCASSAAPGTTSGNTIYFGEGSWLTVV.

This clonotype occurred many times. The CDR3 DNA is TGTGCCATCAGTCCAGGGCAAAGAAACACCGGGGAGCTGTTTTTT. Translation gives CAISPGQRNTGELFF. This chain uses TRBV10-3 with TRBJ2-2; maybe TRBD1 (5 bases). From germline, CDR1 is ENHRY and CDR2 SYGVKD. V was pared by 5 bases and J by 2 bases, with 12 bases between. There are 15 residues in the CDR3.

This chain joins TRBV5-4 and TRBJ1-1; D gene uncertain. Trimming took off 1 base at V and 0 bases at J, with 13 bases between the two ends. CDR3 length: 16 amino acids. Germline V gene lookup returns CDR1 SGHNT and CDR2 YYREEE (reference sequence). The CDR3 DNA sequence: TGTGCCAGCAGCTTGTCGAGCGAGGTCATGAACACTGAAGCTTTCTTT. It yields the protein CASSLSSEVMNTEAFF.

The chain carries TRBV7-9 and TRBJ2-5; a possible D gene is TRBD1 (5 bases). Trimming cost V 3 bases and J 5 bases, with 16 bases left between them. The CDR3 runs 15 residues. From germline, CDR1 is SEHNR and CDR2 FQNEAQ (reference sequence). This CDR3 reads CASSFQGSIQETQYF. CDR3 sequence (DNA): TGTGCCAGCAGCTTTCAGGGATCTATCCAGGAGACCCAGTACTTC.

A few counts support this clonotype. CDR3 protein: CASSLGQENYGYTF. CDR3 DNA sequence: TGCGCCAGCAGCTTAGGACAGGAGAACTATGGCTACACCTTC. The rearrangement joins TRBV5-1 to TRBJ1-2, with 7 bases identical to TRBD1. CDR3 length: 14 residues. Germline loops: CDR1 SGHRS, CDR2 YFSETQ. J gave up 2 bases and V 2 bases, and 3 bases lay outside the gene matches.

This clonotype appeared many times. The gene calls are TRBV24-1 and TRBJ1-2; 9 bases match TRBD1. J lost 4 bases, V lost 4 bases, and 6 bases had no gene match. This CDR3 contains 15 residues. CDR1 and CDR2 (germline): KGHDR, SFDVKD. This chain's CDR3 is CATSDRDREGYGYTF. CDR3 nucleotides: TGTGCCACCAGTGACCGGGACAGGGAAGGCTATGGCTACACCTTC.

A note on this clonotype: This may be a read error, as it is one base from a much larger clone. The rearrangement joins TRBV19 to TRBJ1-1; D remains unclear. The CDR3 has 15 residues. Looked up from germline, CDR1 is LNHDA and CDR2 is SQIVND (reference sequence). Written as DNA, the CDR3 is TGTGCCAGTAGGTGGACCTTAGACGGCGACACTGGAGCTTTCTTT. It encodes CASRWTLDGDTGAFF.

Comments on this clonotype: This may stem from a read error, because a much larger clone lies one nucleotide away. The rearrangement links TRBV13 to TRBJ1-2, with D perhaps matching TRBD1 (6 bases). Germline-derived CDR1 and CDR2 are PRHDT and FYEKMQ (reference sequence). V lost 0 bases to trimming and J lost 12 bases, with 14 bases between them. This CDR3 has 13 amino acids. DNA for the CDR3: TGTGCCAGCAGCTTAGGACAGGGCTTAGACCACACCTTC. Translation: CASSLGQGLDHTF.

The chain links TRBV6-2 or TRBV6-3 to TRBJ1-2, with D tentatively TRBD1 (5 bases). Trimming stripped 1 base from V and 7 bases from J, with 22 bases between. The germline gives CDR1 MNHEY, CDR2 SVGEGT. The length of the CDR3 is 17 residues. CDR3 in amino acids: CASSYLSRANDLSGYTF. In nucleotides, the CDR3 is TGTGCCAGCAGTTACTTATCCAGGGCGAATGACTTGAGTGGCTACACCTTC.

Many counts were recorded for this clonotype. The rearrangement joins TRBV19 to TRBJ1-5; D gene unclear. The germline V gene has CDR1 LNHDA and CDR2 SQIVND (reference sequence). V gave up 1 base and J gave up 4 bases, with 5 bases separating them. This CDR3 comprises 13 residues. In DNA form, the CDR3 reads TGTGCCAGTAGTATAGCCAAAAATCAGCCCCAGCATTTT. Protein product: CASSIAKNQPQHF. The full variable domain, rest sourced from reference TRBV19 and TRBJ1-5, is DGGITQSPKYLFRKEGQNVTLSCEQNLNHDAMYWYRQDPGQGLRLIYYSQIVNDFQKGDIAEGYSVSREKKESFPLTVTSAQKNPTAFYLCASSIAKNQPQHFGDGTRLSIL.

This clonotype has a handful of counts. The chain is built from TRBV6-5 and TRBJ1-1, with D tentatively TRBD1 (5 bases). Trimming stripped 2 bases from V and 3 bases from J, with 10 bases between. CDR3 length: 14 amino acids. Germline V lookup: CDR1 MNHEY, CDR2 SVGAGI. The CDR3, as DNA: TGTGCCAGCAGTTACGGGCCGGGGGACACTGAAGCTTTCTTT. Amino acids: CASSYGPGDTEAFF.

V is TRBV29-1 and J is TRBJ2-7; a weak D match, TRBD2 (6 bases). The J call is uncertain, as TRBJ2-4 better fits the DNA end. From germline, CDR1 is SQVTM and CDR2 ANQGSEA. This CDR3 has 14 residues. The CDR3 DNA reads TGCAGCGTCCAGGATGGAGGGGTCAATAACATTCAGTACTTC. This sequence encodes CSVQDGGVNNIQYF.

The chain is built from TRBV18 and TRBJ1-2; possibly TRBD1 for D (5 bases). The CDR3 totals 15 residues. Trimming removed 3 bases from V and 6 bases from J, with 17 bases in between. CDR1 KGHSH and CDR2 LQKENI come from the germline V gene. DNA for the CDR3: TGTGCCAGCTCACCGAGAGCAGGGCCCTCGGATGGCTACACCTTC. Residues: CASSPRAGPSDGYTF.

Many counts were recorded for this clonotype. The chain combines TRBV10-1 with TRBJ2-2, with 10 positions matching TRBD1. Trimming cost V 5 bases and J 11 bases; bases outside gene matches: 8. The CDR3 contains 14 residues. Germline V gene sequence: CDR1 WNHNN, CDR2 SYGVQD (reference sequence). The DNA for the CDR3 is TGCGCCAGCAGTACCGGGACAGGGGTAGGCGAGCTGTTTTTT. Encoded protein: CASSTGTGVGELFF.

V and J are TRBV7-2 and TRBJ2-7; D possibly corresponds to TRBD2 (5 bases). CDR1 SGHTA and CDR2 FQGNSA come from the germline V gene. This CDR3 is built from 14 residues. V was pared by 4 bases and J by 0 bases, with 10 bases between. The DNA for the CDR3 is TGTGCCAGCAGCTGGACTCAGCTCTCCTACGAGCAGTACTTC. Translating it yields CASSWTQLSYEQYF.

This clonotype was observed at least ten times. V and J are TRBV6-5 and TRBJ1-2, with D unclear. Trimming took off 5 bases at V and 0 bases at J, with 7 bases between the two ends. The CDR3 loop spans 13 amino acids. Per germline, CDR1 MNHEY and CDR2 SVGAGI. CDR3 residues: CASSRGTNYGYTF. The CDR3 DNA sequence: TGTGCCAGCAGTAGAGGTACTAACTATGGCTACACCTTC.

In its sample, this clonotype was seen many times. The CDR3: CASSFWGTGNTIYF. The CDR3 bases are TGTGCCAGCAGTTTTTGGGGGACTGGAAACACCATATATTTT. The rearrangement uses TRBV12-3 or TRBV12-4 and TRBJ1-3, with TRBD1 as a possible D gene (5 bases). The CDR3 is made up of 14 amino acids. The germline V and J ends were trimmed by 3 bases and 2 bases, with 8 bases remaining between them.

The chain carries TRBV20-1 and TRBJ2-3, with D unresolved. Trimming removed 4 bases at V and 2 bases at J, with 10 bases between. Germline CDR1 reads DFQATT; CDR2 reads SNEGSKA (reference sequence). The CDR3 is 13 amino acids. The CDR3 sequence: CSAMIPYTDTQYF. CDR3 sequence (DNA): TGCAGTGCTATGATTCCGTACACAGATACGCAGTATTTT.